These 25 T cell receptor beta chains share one sample of origin, sequenced in a study of T cell repertoires in cytomegalovirus infection. TCRdb re-called the reads through MiXCR, storing one row per CDR3 protein. The sample lists 560,000 or so distinct CDR3 sequences, 15% to 20% occurring once. Sequenced: CD8+ T cells from PBMCs. The receptor set was obtained from a human donor in good health (CMV status not recorded). Some clones in this sample may be carry-over from other donors' samples.

This clonotype was counted many times. The chain carries TRBV6-6 and TRBJ1-1; 9 nucleotides agree with TRBD1. CDR1 and CDR2 from the germline V gene are MNHNY and SVGAGI (reference sequence). The CDR3 spans 15 residues. V was pared by 5 bases and J by 0 bases, with 4 bases of the junction left unmatched. CDR3 nucleotides: TGTGCCAGCAGTACGACAGGGGGGATGAACACTGAAGCTTTCTTT. Its protein is CASSTTGGMNTEAFF.

This clonotype was observed many times. J is TRBJ2-4 and V is TRBV6-2 or TRBV6-3, with 9 bases identical to TRBD2. The V segment lost 2 bases and the J segment 8 bases; nucleotides outside the gene matches: 19. CDR3 size: 19 residues. Germline CDR1 is MNHEY and CDR2 is SVGEGT. The CDR3 nucleotides read TGTGCCAGCAGTTACATCGCGCCTAGCGGGATCGACCCTGGCGACATTCAGTACTTC. It codes for CASSYIAPSGIDPGDIQYF.

As for this clonotype: A much larger clone sits a single nucleotide away, making a read error possible. V is TRBV7-9 and J is TRBJ2-3; 9 bases line up with TRBD1. TRBJ1-5 explains the end of the DNA better; the J call may be wrong. The CDR3 length is 15 residues. Germline values: CDR1 SEHNR, CDR2 FQNEAQ (reference sequence). CDR3 in DNA: TGTGCCAGCAGCTTAGGAGGACAGGGGTTCCTTACGCAGCATTTT. Protein product: CASSLGGQGFLTQHF.

This clonotype was seen ten or more times. The chain carries TRBV6-2 or TRBV6-3 and TRBJ2-1; 8 bases fit TRBD1. CDR1 is MNHEY and CDR2 is SVGEGT in the germline V gene. This CDR3 has 16 amino acids. V was clipped by 2 bases and J by 7 bases; unmatched bases: 10. The CDR3 region is CASSYRSGGRWNEQFF. The DNA of the CDR3 is TGTGCCAGCAGTTACAGGTCAGGGGGCAGGTGGAATGAGCAGTTCTTC.

This clonotype was seen a handful of times. The J gene is TRBJ1-2, the V gene TRBV28; 7 nucleotides align to TRBD1. Germline CDR1 is MDHEN and CDR2 is SYDVKM. This CDR3 spans 15 amino acids. V dropped 5 bases and J dropped 4; count of bases not matched to a gene: 10. CDR3 protein: CASSGVRTGAYGYTF. Here the CDR3 DNA reads TGTGCCAGCAGTGGGGTTAGGACAGGTGCCTATGGCTACACCTTC.

V usage is TRBV29-1 and J usage is TRBJ2-1; TRBD2 aligns across 9 bases. Germline V lookup: CDR1 SQVTM, CDR2 ANQGSEA. This CDR3 contains 16 residues. V shed 0 bases, J shed 8 bases, and the junction held 11 bases outside the gene matches. CDR3 protein: CSVEEMAVAGDYEQFF. The CDR3 coding sequence is TGCAGCGTTGAAGAAATGGCGGTAGCGGGAGATTATGAGCAGTTCTTC.

In this sample, this clonotype turned up many times. The J gene is TRBJ2-2, the V gene TRBV29-1, with D possibly TRBD1 on 6 matching bases. Trimming took 0 bases from V and 5 from J, leaving 16 bases between them. The CDR3 totals 16 residues. Germline loops: CDR1 SQVTM, CDR2 ANQGSEA. The CDR3 region is CSVEDLGSGATGELFF. The CDR3 coding sequence is TGCAGCGTTGAAGATCTAGGGTCAGGGGCGACCGGGGAGCTGTTTTTT.

The V call is TRBV28, the J call TRBJ2-1; D remains unclear. CDR1 and CDR2 from the germline V gene are MDHEN and SYDVKM. The CDR3 is 15 residues long. Trimming removed 5 bases from V and 9 bases from J, with 20 bases in between. The DNA of the CDR3 is TGTGCCAGCAGTCCCTTAGGTGACCCAGGAATTGAGCAGTTCTTC. Protein product: CASSPLGDPGIEQFF.

This clonotype turned up a few times. This rearrangement joins TRBV10-3 to TRBJ2-7; 12 bases agree with TRBD1. V dropped 5 bases and J dropped 4; count of bases not matched to a gene: 6. Per germline, CDR1 ENHRY and CDR2 SYGVKD. The CDR3 consists of 15 residues. CDR3 sequence (DNA): TGTGCCATCAGTCCTCCGGGACAGGGGGCTTACGAGCAGTACTTC. Its translation is CAISPPGQGAYEQYF.

This clonotype was seen a few times. This sequence joins TRBV7-4 and TRBJ1-1; tentative D call: TRBD1 (6 bases). Germline loops: CDR1 SGHVT, CDR2 SQSDAQ. The CDR3 has 15 amino acids. Trimming took off 4 bases at V and 5 bases at J, with 17 bases between the two ends. CDR3 loop: CASSSHRQDGTEAFF. As DNA, the CDR3 is TGTGCCAGCAGCTCTCACAGACAGGATGGTACTGAAGCTTTCTTT.

The chain carries TRBV14 and TRBJ2-7; D is possibly TRBD1 or TRBD2 (5 bases each). CDR1 is SGHDN and CDR2 is FVKESK in the germline V gene. V lost 4 bases to trimming and J lost 3 bases, with 13 bases between them. The CDR3 totals 14 residues. The CDR3 sequence is CASSPGRLGYEQYF. The CDR3 coding sequence is TGTGCCAGCAGCCCGGGACGGCTAGGCTACGAGCAGTACTTC.

This clonotype was seen more than once but under ten times. The genes are TRBV24-1 and TRBJ2-2; no clear D. CDR3 length: 13 amino acids. CDR1 and CDR2 (germline): KGHDR, SFDVKD. V lost 4 bases and J 3 bases, leaving 5 bases between the germline ends. The CDR3 DNA reads as TGTGCCACCAGTGACCGAGACACCGGGGAGCTGTTTTTT. Encoded protein: CATSDRDTGELFF.

This clonotype was recorded many times. The chain uses TRBV7-9 and TRBJ1-1, with 8 positions matching TRBD1. Germline trimming cut 3 bases from V and 5 bases from J; bases unmatched to any gene: 5. Germline loops: CDR1 SEHNR, CDR2 FQNEAQ (reference sequence). This CDR3 is built from 14 residues. CDR3 protein: CASSFQGARTEAFF. DNA of the CDR3: TGTGCCAGCAGCTTCCAGGGGGCGCGGACTGAAGCTTTCTTT.

In the case of this clonotype: One junction end does not reproduce the germline sequence, and a read error may be involved. This chain uses TRBV7-3 with TRBJ2-1; 12 nucleotides line up with TRBD2. The CDR3 is 18 amino acids. Germline V gene lookup returns CDR1 SGHTA and CDR2 FQGTGA. CDR3 loop: CASSLTSGRPSSYNEQFF. CDR3 DNA sequence: TGTGCCAGCAGCCTAACTAGCGGGAGGCCGAGCTCCTACAATGAGCAGTTCTTC.

The rearrangement joins TRBV5-6 to TRBJ2-7; D might be TRBD1 (6 bases). The germline V gene encodes CDR1 SGHDT and CDR2 YYEEEE. Between the trimmed V and J ends, which lost 4 bases and 3 bases, there was a span of 17 bases. This CDR3 region has 15 residues. CDR3 DNA sequence: TGTGCCAGCAGCCTTGGACAGCGTCGACACTACGAGCAGTACTTC. Amino acid sequence: CASSLGQRRHYEQYF.

V is TRBV19 and J is TRBJ2-4; 13 nucleotides match TRBD2. CDR3 length equals 14 residues. Unmatched junction bases numbered 6, after V lost 8 bases and J lost 8 bases. Germline V gene sequence: CDR1 LNHDA, CDR2 SQIVND (reference sequence). The CDR3 sequence: CASSGLAGEDIQYF. The CDR3, as DNA: TGTGCCAGTTCCGGACTAGCGGGAGAAGACATTCAGTACTTC.

This clonotype occurred a few times. The rearrangement joins TRBV6-6 to TRBJ1-5; the match to TRBD1 covers 8 bases. The ends lost 6 bases at V and 5 bases at J; junction bases unmatched: 9. The CDR3 is made up of 15 amino acids. Germline values: CDR1 MNHNY, CDR2 SVGAGI (reference sequence). CDR3 region: CASRKGQGEDQPQHF. The CDR3 DNA sequence: TGTGCCAGCAGGAAAGGACAGGGAGAAGATCAGCCCCAGCATTTT.

J is TRBJ2-5 and V is TRBV7-9; D is ambiguous. CDR1 and CDR2 from the germline V gene are SEHNR and FQNEAQ (reference sequence). Trimming took 2 bases from V and 4 from J, leaving 11 bases between them. The CDR3 totals 14 residues. CDR3 residues: CASSLSAGLETQYF. The CDR3 DNA sequence: TGTGCCAGCAGCTTATCGGCTGGGTTAGAGACCCAGTACTTC.

The chain couples TRBV27 to TRBJ1-1; 9 nucleotides match TRBD1. Looked up from germline, CDR1 is MNHEY and CDR2 is SMNVEV (reference sequence). There are 12 residues in the CDR3. The V segment lost 8 bases and the J segment 4 bases; nucleotides outside the gene matches: 2. The CDR3 bases are TGTGCCAGCCGGGACAGGGTCACTGAAGCTTTCTTT. Protein: CASRDRVTEAFF.

This clonotype was observed many times. The chain carries TRBV7-2 and TRBJ1-5; no clear D gene. The CDR3 spans 15 residues. Germline CDR1 SGHTA, CDR2 FQGNSA. The V end lost 1 base, the J end lost 2 bases, and 9 bases lay between the germline ends. In DNA form, the CDR3 reads TGTGCCAGCAGCTTAGGGTGGTTGGGCAATCAGCCCCAGCATTTT. It translates to CASSLGWLGNQPQHF.

This clonotype was recorded at least ten times. This chain uses TRBV6-5 with TRBJ2-2, with D possibly being TRBD2 (7 bases). There are 16 residues in the CDR3. Germline V gene sequence: CDR1 MNHEY, CDR2 SVGAGI. V was trimmed by 0 bases and J by 7 bases, leaving 15 bases between them. CDR3 in amino acids: CASSYSLGGADGELFF. In DNA, the CDR3 is TGTGCCAGCAGTTACTCATTGGGGGGGGCAGACGGGGAGCTGTTTTTT.

The chain has TRBV3-1 and TRBJ2-2; D possibly corresponds to TRBD2 (5 bases). Germline CDR1 is LGHDT and CDR2 is YNNKEL (reference sequence). CDR3 length: 16 residues. Trimming pared 5 bases from V and 5 bases from J, leaving 18 bases between. CDR3 sequence: CASSSTILGETGELFF. CDR3 in DNA: TGTGCCAGCAGCTCGACTATCCTCGGGGAAACCGGGGAGCTGTTTTTT.

In its sample, this clonotype was seen a few times. The chain couples TRBV11-2 to TRBJ2-1; 7 positions match TRBD1. CDR1 is SGHAT and CDR2 is FQNNGV in the germline V gene. This CDR3 is 16 amino acids long. The ends lost 3 bases at V and 2 bases at J; junction bases unmatched: 7. The CDR3 is CASSFDGQDAYNEQFF. In DNA form, the CDR3 reads TGTGCCAGCAGCTTTGACGGACAGGATGCCTACAATGAGCAGTTCTTC.

This clonotype showed up many times. This rearrangement joins TRBV7-9 to TRBJ2-7; D is possibly TRBD2 (5 bases). The germline V gene encodes CDR1 SEHNR and CDR2 FQNEAQ (reference sequence). The CDR3 is 14 residues long. Trimming removed 5 bases from V and 2 bases from J, with 13 bases in between. The CDR3 DNA reads as TGTGCCAGCAGCCCGACGGAGGCCGCCTACGAGCAGTACTTC. It codes for CASSPTEAAYEQYF.

This clonotype appeared a few times. This chain connects TRBV27 to TRBJ2-3; D may be TRBD1 (6 bases). Trimming shortened V by 4 bases and J by 1 base, and 18 bases separated the two germline ends. The CDR3 contains 17 residues. Germline CDR1 reads MNHEY; CDR2 reads SMNVEV (reference sequence). The CDR3 DNA reads as TGTGCCAGCAGTTCATCCCCCACAGGGTTGGGCACAGATACGCAGTATTTT. Amino acids: CASSSSPTGLGTDTQYF.